This T cell receptor (beta chain) emerged from a study of T cell repertoires in cytomegalovirus infection. Background on the study: Recently identified HLA-C-restricted CMV epitopes and well-studied HLA-B-restricted CMV epitopes were used by the study. Public TCR beta signatures were indicative of both CMV infection and a matching HLA type.

Note on this clonotype: No antigen is known for it.

TCRdb passed the reads through MiXCR, listing each CDR3 protein once. The table lists 250,000 to 300,000 distinct CDR3 sequences, 20% to 25% of them singletons. This CDR3 comprises 15 residues. The V gene's germline CDR1 is LNHDA and CDR2 SQIVND (reference sequence). V dropped 1 base and J dropped 4; count of bases not matched to a gene: 6. Findings and limits, study-wide: HLA-C-restricted CMV-specific TCR beta clonotypes were dominant in the ex vivo response. Cumulative public TCR beta family frequency identified CMV carriers with the relevant HLA.

The chain has TRBV19 and TRBJ1-1, with 7 bases matching TRBD1. The material was cultured PBMCs, obtained from culture after CMV antigen stimulation. This sequence was found in a human donor in good health (CMV status not recorded). Some clones in this sample may be carry-over from other donors' samples. The CDR3 reads CASSIAGGTPTEAFF. CDR3 DNA: TGTGCCAGTAGTATAGCAGGGGGGACGCCCACTGAAGCTTTCTTT.